One and the same sample provided the 24 T cell receptor beta chains below, sequenced in a study of cytomegalovirus exposure and HLA in healthy donors. 60 Vbeta and 13 Jbeta primers were used in PCR. Assay used: immunoSEQ multiplex PCR; TCRdb lists only in-frame clones, some missing. This sample has hundreds of thousands of clones; roughly 78% occur once, and the top ten carry approximately 0.47%. The sequencing sample was made of PBMCs. The source of these receptors is a boy younger than 18 in good health and CMV-seronegative.

CDR3 in amino acids: CASSYRGDTDTQYF. As DNA, the CDR3 is TGTGCCAGCAGTTACCGCGGAGACACAGATACGCAGTATTTT. This chain joins TRBV6-6 and TRBJ2-3; D is unclear. Germline V gene data show CDR1 as MNHNY and CDR2 as SVGAGI (reference sequence). There are 14 residues in the CDR3. V was shortened by 2 bases and J by 2 bases, with 8 bases between the two germline ends.

The gene calls are TRBV30 and TRBJ1-2; 9 bases fit TRBD1. V lost 1 base to trimming and J lost 4 bases; unmatched junction nucleotides: 4. CDR3 length: 14 amino acids. Germline V CDR1 and CDR2: GTSNPN, SVGIG (reference sequence). CDR3 loop: CAWSGGQGFYGYTF. The CDR3 region has the DNA TGTGCCTGGAGTGGGGGACAGGGATTCTATGGCTACACCTTC.

V usage is TRBV7-9 and J usage is TRBJ2-1, with 7 nucleotides matching TRBD2. With V trimmed by 5 bases and J by 0 bases, 7 bases remained unmatched. The CDR3 is 16 residues long. Germline assignment: CDR1 SEHNR and CDR2 FQNEAQ (reference sequence). The CDR3 DNA reads TGTGCCAGCAGCCCACTCCTAGCGGTCTCCTACAATGAGCAGTTCTTC. Translating gives CASSPLLAVSYNEQFF.

This clone was seen only a few times. The CDR3 sequence: CASSPQLSNEKLFF. The CDR3 nucleotides read TGTGCCAGCAGCCCACAGCTATCTAATGAAAAACTGTTTTTT. V usage is TRBV6-5 and J usage is TRBJ1-4; D is unresolved. The CDR3 runs 14 residues. Germline CDR1 reads MNHEY; CDR2 reads SVGAGI. V lost 6 bases and J 3 bases, leaving 11 bases between the germline ends.

The gene calls are TRBV7-9 and TRBJ2-1; a possible D gene is TRBD2 (6 bases). The CDR3 runs to 18 residues. The V gene lost 3 bases and the J gene lost 2 bases, with 20 bases spanning the gap. In germline, CDR1 is SEHNR, CDR2 FQNEAQ (reference sequence). The CDR3 spells CASSLEASVEPPYNEQFF. In DNA form, the CDR3 reads TGTGCCAGCAGCTTGGAGGCTAGCGTTGAGCCCCCCTACAATGAGCAGTTCTTC.

The genes are TRBV29-1 and TRBJ2-2, with D unclear. In germline, CDR1 is SQVTM, CDR2 ANQGSEA. V lost 3 bases and J 5 bases, leaving 7 bases between the germline ends. This CDR3 contains 12 residues. The CDR3 loop reads CSVEGMTGELFF. In DNA form, the CDR3 reads TGCAGCGTTGAGGGCATGACCGGGGAGCTGTTTTTT.

The chain couples TRBV5-1 to TRBJ1-6; TRBD1 matches 7 bases. The CDR3 is 18 residues long. V gave up 0 bases and J gave up 3 bases; unmatched junction bases: 9. Germline assignment: CDR1 SGHRS and CDR2 YFSETQ. CDR3 protein: CASSLEPLRQGYNSPLHF. The CDR3 DNA reads TGCGCCAGCAGCTTGGAACCACTTCGACAGGGCTATAATTCACCCCTCCACTTT. Using reference TRBV5-1 and TRBJ1-6 for the parts outside the CDR3, the full variable domain is KAGVTQTPRYLIKTRGQQVTLSCSPISGHRSVSWYQQTPGQGLQFLFEYFSETQRNKGNFPGRFSGRQFSNSRSEMNVSTLELGDSALYLCASSLEPLRQGYNSPLHFGNGTRLTVT.

With respect to this clone: An end of the junction differs from the germline gene, which may be a read error. The gene calls are TRBV30 and TRBJ1-6; D unclear. Germline V lookup: CDR1 GTSNPN, CDR2 SVGIG (reference sequence). This CDR3 comprises 13 residues. CDR3 amino acids: CAGRTIGDSPLHF. CDR3 DNA sequence: TGTGCCGGGAGGACCATAGGAGATTCACCCCTCCACTTT.

CDR3 DNA: TGTGCCAGCTCTACCTCTGGAAACACCATATATTTT. This gives the protein CASSTSGNTIYF. The chain uses TRBV2 and TRBJ1-3; D is uncertain. The CDR3 sequence is 12 residues long. V dropped 8 bases and J dropped 0 bases, with 5 bases sitting between them. Germline V gene data show CDR1 as SNHLY and CDR2 as FYNNEI.

The genes are TRBV14 and TRBJ2-5; D might be TRBD1 (6 bases). The CDR3 runs to 16 residues. Per germline, CDR1 SGHDN and CDR2 FVKESK. V was clipped by 1 base and J by 4 bases, with 16 bases between them. Here the CDR3 reads CASSQVRGIVGETQYF. The CDR3 coding sequence is TGTGCCAGCAGCCAAGTGAGGGGGATCGTTGGAGAGACCCAGTACTTC.

The chain joins TRBV15 to TRBJ2-7; possible D gene TRBD2, 6 bases. The germline V and J ends were trimmed by 1 base and 0 bases, with 10 bases remaining between them. This CDR3 comprises 15 residues. Per germline, CDR1 LNHNV and CDR2 YYDKDF (reference sequence). This CDR3 reads CATSRGEDVSYEQYF. The CDR3, as DNA: TGTGCCACCAGCAGAGGGGAGGATGTCTCCTACGAGCAGTACTTC.

This CDR3 is CASSPNTGEQYF. CDR3 DNA sequence: TGTGCCAGCTCACCTAACACAGGCGAGCAGTACTTC. V usage is TRBV18 and J usage is TRBJ2-7, with a weak D call TRBD1 (5 bases). Trimming shortened V by 3 bases and J by 6 bases, and 9 bases separated the two germline ends. Germline V gene sequence: CDR1 KGHSH, CDR2 LQKENI. This CDR3 is 12 amino acids long. Full variable domain (rest looked up from reference TRBV18 and TRBJ2-7): NAGVMQNPRHLVRRRGQEARLRCSPMKGHSHVYWYRQLPEEGLKFMVYLQKENIIDESGMPKERFSAEFPKEGPSILRIQQVVRGDSAAYFCASSPNTGEQYFGPGTRLTVT.

The V call is TRBV16, the J call TRBJ1-2; D ambiguous. Trimming shortened V by 2 bases and J by 5 bases, and 12 bases separated the two germline ends. CDR3 length: 14 amino acids. In germline, CDR1 is KGHSY, CDR2 FQNENV. The chain's CDR3 is CASSQGGSGYGYTF. In DNA, the CDR3 is TGTGCCAGCAGCCAAGGAGGGTCCGGATATGGCTACACCTTC.

The J gene is TRBJ1-4, the V gene TRBV6-6, with 9 positions matching TRBD1. After removal of 4 bases from V and 8 bases from J, the junction contained 5 bases not matched to a gene. The CDR3 is 14 amino acids. In germline, CDR1 is MNHNY, CDR2 SVGAGI (reference sequence). CDR3 sequence (DNA): TGTGCCAGCAGTTCACAGGGGGCTCGGGAAAAACTGTTTTTT. The encoded protein is CASSSQGAREKLFF.

V usage is TRBV5-1 and J usage is TRBJ1-1; TRBD1 might be the D (5 bases). The ends were cut back, 2 bases at V and 1 base at J, with 15 bases in the middle. CDR3 size: 16 residues. CDR1 is SGHRS, CDR2 YFSETQ, per germline. CDR3: CASSFLMGQPNTEAFF. In nucleotides, the CDR3 is TGCGCCAGCAGCTTTTTAATGGGGCAGCCGAACACTGAAGCTTTCTTT.

V gene TRBV7-9 combines with J gene TRBJ2-7; maybe TRBD1 (6 bases). Trimming pared 3 bases from V and 3 bases from J, leaving 9 bases between. This CDR3 has 13 amino acids. Looked up from germline, CDR1 is SEHNR and CDR2 is FQNEAQ (reference sequence). CDR3 DNA: TGTGCCAGCAGCTTGGACAGCCTCTACGAGCAGTACTTC. This sequence encodes CASSLDSLYEQYF.

This sequence joins TRBV14 and TRBJ2-3, with 7 bases aligning to TRBD1. This CDR3 is 16 amino acids long. Germline V gene data show CDR1 as SGHDN and CDR2 as FVKESK. The V gene end was trimmed by 4 bases and the J gene end by 1 base; junction bases not matched to a gene: 8. The CDR3: CASSLLMGQRTDTQYF. The DNA for the CDR3 is TGTGCCAGCAGCCTCTTAATGGGACAGCGCACAGATACGCAGTATTTT.

The CDR3 DNA reads as TGTGCCAGCAGCAAGGGACAGCATAGCTCTGGGGCCAACGTCCTGACTTTC. Translation: CASSKGQHSSGANVLTF. The chain combines TRBV7-9 with TRBJ2-6, with 7 bases lining up with TRBD1. J was trimmed by 0 bases and V by 5 bases; bases with no gene match: 7. CDR3 length equals 17 residues. In germline, CDR1 is SEHNR, CDR2 FQNEAQ (reference sequence). Drawing the rest from reference TRBV7-9 and TRBJ2-6, the complete variable domain is DTGVSQNPRHKITKRGQNVTFRCDPISEHNRLYWYRQTLGQGPEFLTYFQNEAQLEKSRLLSDRFSAERPKGSFSTLEIQRTEQGDSAMYLCASSKGQHSSGANVLTFGAGSRLTVL.

The rearrangement links TRBV7-9 to TRBJ1-2, with 9 bases aligning to TRBD1. The CDR3 spans 14 residues. The V gene's germline CDR1 is SEHNR and CDR2 FQNEAQ (reference sequence). Trimming removed 8 bases from V and 8 bases from J; junction bases left unmatched: 12. The DNA for the CDR3 is TGTGCCAGCGCTGGGACAGGGCTCGGAGACGGCTACACCTTC. Translation: CASAGTGLGDGYTF.

The rearrangement links TRBV27 to TRBJ1-5; D gene ambiguous. V lost 6 bases to trimming and J lost 0 bases, with 9 bases between them. This CDR3 region has 14 residues. Per germline, CDR1 MNHEY and CDR2 SMNVEV (reference sequence). The DNA for the CDR3 is TGTGCCAGCAGGGAGACGGGTAGCAATCAGCCCCAGCATTTT. It is translated as CASRETGSNQPQHF.

This chain connects TRBV14 to TRBJ2-5; 12 positions agree with TRBD2. Germline V CDR1 and CDR2: SGHDN, FVKESK. The length of the CDR3 is 16 residues. V lost 2 bases and J lost 2; bases outside the gene matches: 3. CDR3 loop: CASSQIGLAGQETQYF. CDR3 nucleotide sequence: TGTGCCAGCAGCCAAATAGGACTAGCGGGGCAAGAGACCCAGTACTTC.

This clone was picked up a small number of times. The V and J genes are TRBV11-2 and TRBJ1-1, with 7 bases that match TRBD1. CDR1 and CDR2 from the germline V gene are SGHAT and FQNNGV. The CDR3 runs 15 residues. Losses at the gene ends were 1 base for V and 5 bases for J; bases not matched to a gene: 7. This chain's CDR3 is CASSLARGQRTEAFF. CDR3 coding DNA: TGTGCCAGCAGCTTAGCGAGGGGACAGAGGACTGAAGCTTTCTTT.

The chain has TRBV10-3 and TRBJ1-5, with D unresolved. Trimming shortened V by 4 bases and J by 6 bases, and 10 bases separated the two germline ends. The CDR3 is 13 amino acids. CDR1 and CDR2 (germline): ENHRY, SYGVKD. In nucleotides, the CDR3 is TGTGCCATCAGTGGGACTGTCCGTCAGCCCCAGCATTTT. Translated: CAISGTVRQPQHF.

V usage is TRBV4-1 and J usage is TRBJ2-7, with a tentative D call TRBD1 (6 bases). Between the trimmed V and J ends, which lost 1 base and 3 bases, there was a span of 7 bases. The CDR3 has 13 residues. CDR1 and CDR2 (germline): MGHRA, YSYEKL. In DNA form, the CDR3 reads TGCGCCAGCAGCCAAGCACAGGGCTACGAGCAGTACTTC. Amino acids: CASSQAQGYEQYF.